This paragraph reports one T cell receptor beta chain. The sample belongs to a study of regulatory T cells in long-lasting Graves disease. The time point was: persistent/refractory GD, antithyroid drugs over 5 years with positive TRAb. PBMC RNA served as the TCR library source. Building the TCR beta libraries relied on iRepertoire HTBI primers, and CDR3 regions underwent Arm-PCR. TCRdb recomputed calls from the multiplex PCR reads with MiXCR, one row per CDR3 protein. The data show about 470,000 distinct CDR3 sequences, approximately 21% seen once. The length of the CDR3 is 13 residues. The germline CDR1 and CDR2 sequences are DFQATT and SNEGSKA (reference sequence). The V gene lost 5 bases and the J gene lost 2 bases, with 9 bases spanning the gap.

This clonotype was obtained from a female donor with Graves disease. The material was peripheral blood mononuclear cells (PBMCs), obtained when the disease was refractory, from a patient treated with antithyroid drugs. The chain is built from TRBV20-1 and TRBJ2-2; D ambiguous. The CDR3 nucleotides are TGCAGTGCTCCTCTCGATAACACCGGGGAGCTGTTTTTT. Amino acids: CSAPLDNTGELFF.